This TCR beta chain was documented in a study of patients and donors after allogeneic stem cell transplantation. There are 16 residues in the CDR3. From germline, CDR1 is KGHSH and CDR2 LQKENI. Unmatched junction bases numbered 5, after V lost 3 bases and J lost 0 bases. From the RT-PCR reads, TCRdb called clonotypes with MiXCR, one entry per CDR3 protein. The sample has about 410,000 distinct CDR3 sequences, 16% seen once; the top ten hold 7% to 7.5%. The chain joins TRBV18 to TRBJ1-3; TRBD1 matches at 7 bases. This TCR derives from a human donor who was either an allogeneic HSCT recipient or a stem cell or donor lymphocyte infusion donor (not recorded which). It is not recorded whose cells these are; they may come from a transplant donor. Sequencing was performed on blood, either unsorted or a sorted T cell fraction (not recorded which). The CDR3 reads CASSPWDSFSGNTIYF. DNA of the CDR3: TGTGCCAGCTCACCCTGGGACAGCTTCTCTGGAAACACCATATATTTT. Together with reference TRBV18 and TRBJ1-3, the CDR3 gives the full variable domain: NAGVMQNPRHLVRRRGQEARLRCSPMKGHSHVYWYRQLPEEGLKFMVYLQKENIIDESGMPKERFSAEFPKEGPSILRIQQVVRGDSAAYFCASSPWDSFSGNTIYFGEGSWLTVV.